This T cell receptor (beta chain) was identified during a study of neoadjuvant anti-PD-1 for oral cavity cancer. In this sample, this clone turned up a few times. Its antigen is not known. Whole-study findings and limits: Each response group had just a few patients in TCR analyses.

Blood libraries mostly used around 0.45 ug genomic DNA, six replicates each. Using immunoSEQ multiplex PCR, the repertoire was profiled, and TCRdb retains in-frame clones only, with some absent. Here the sample spans about 14,000 clones, around 75% being singletons. As to time point: after neoadjuvant nivolumab, at surgical resection. Germline V lookup: CDR1 SSHAT, CDR2 FNYEAQ (reference sequence). CDR3 length: 14 residues. Specimen: PBMCs, collected after nivolumab (anti-PD-1) treatment. The sequence was obtained from a person aged 35-79 years with oral cavity squamous cell carcinoma. The chain has TRBV7-7 and TRBJ2-7; 7 bases agree with TRBD2. As DNA, the CDR3 is TGTGCTAGCTGGGGGGTAAAGCGGGGAAAGGAGCAGTACTTC. Amino acids: CASWGVKRGKEQYF.